This entry describes one TCR beta chain. Regarding treatment: oral pan-JAK inhibitor, 5-10 mg twice daily. V was trimmed by 4 bases and J by 4 bases, leaving 16 bases between them. This CDR3 is 15 amino acids long. The germline V gene encodes CDR1 LGHNA and CDR2 YNFKEQ. The data belong to a study of CD8+ T cells in alopecia areata. In each case, RNA was isolated and then reverse transcribed into cDNA as the sequencing template. Repertoires were generated with immunoSEQ multiplex PCR, while TCRdb's copy carries only in-frame clones and drops some. The repertoire includes about 210,000 clones, approximately 47% of them detected once, and approximately 2.4% sits in the top ten.

The material was CD4+ T cells sorted from blood, obtained around week 36, from a patient treated with tofacitinib. This TCR was sampled from a human donor with alopecia areata. The chain links TRBV4-2 to TRBJ2-5; weak D call: TRBD1 (6 bases). Here the CDR3 DNA reads TGTGCCAGCAGCCCGATAGGACAGTCAAGAGAGACCCAGTACTTC. It specifies CASSPIGQSRETQYF.